The clone carrying this T cell receptor (beta chain) was counted at least ten times. Its specificity is unknown. Per germline, CDR1 LNHDA and CDR2 SQIVND (reference sequence). This CDR3 region has 12 residues. Trimming left V 3 bases short and J 9 bases short, with 10 bases between. Unique molecular identifiers were incorporated into the prepared TCRbeta library. Via MiXCR, TCRdb re-called the PCR reads, giving one row per CDR3 protein. The sample has 250,000 or so distinct CDR3 sequences; approximately 8% are singletons. The data derive from a study of T-cell reconstitution after alpha-beta-depleted transplantation in children. General study findings and limits: The high TCRbeta diversity at day 60 in some patients came from surviving recipient T cells and thymic progenitors. Several hundred rapidly expanded clones from non-depleted graft cells reportedly supplied alpha-beta T cells about two months post-transplant.

The sample in question was PBMCs, mostly from graft donor cells, obtained 180 days after TCRalphabeta/CD19-depleted stem cell transplant. The rearrangement uses TRBV19 and TRBJ2-3; weak D call: TRBD2 (5 bases). The sequence came from a male patient aged 5 to 17 who had a stem cell transplant for acute lymphoblastic leukemia, so the T cells may come from the graft donor. The CDR3 DNA follows: TGTGCCAGTAGTATGTTTGGGAGCACGCAGTATTTT. This sequence encodes CASSMFGSTQYF.